Included here is one TCR beta chain sequence, with context. The repertoire was sequenced with immunoSEQ multiplex PCR; TCRdb's copy has only in-frame clones and lacks some. The sample yields some 220,000 clones, 80% to 95% seen once. This record comes from a study of cytomegalovirus exposure and HLA in healthy donors. Germline CDR1 and CDR2: LGHNA and YNFKEQ. The CDR3 sequence is 17 residues long. After removal of 0 bases from V and 1 base from J, the junction contained 4 bases not matched to a gene. The chain joins TRBV4-2 to TRBJ2-3; TRBD2 matches 10 bases. This sequence originates from a woman between 18 and 29 years old in good health and CMV-seronegative. The sample taken for sequencing was PBMCs. In nucleotides, the CDR3 is TGTGCCAGCAGCCAAGAGAGGACTAGCGGCGGCACAGATACGCAGTATTTT. It codes for CASSQERTSGGTDTQYF.